The 20 T cell receptor beta chains presented below share a single source sample, sequenced in a study of read filtering for tumor transcriptome and immune sequencing. Molecular barcoded adaptors covering alpha/delta and beta/gamma chains were used on approximately 400 ng RNA. TCRdb reanalysed the reads using MiXCR and keeps one entry per CDR3 protein. The sample holds 75,000 to 95,000 distinct CDR3 sequences, roughly 21% seen once. The sequenced material came from a population of CD138-negative cells sorted from bone marrow. These receptors all come from a donor aged 40 or over with multiple myeloma.

This clonotype was seen many times. The chain recombines TRBV3-1 with TRBJ1-1; no clear D gene. The germline V gene encodes CDR1 LGHDT and CDR2 YNNKEL (reference sequence). This CDR3 comprises 14 residues. Trimming took 11 bases from V and 6 from J, leaving 22 bases between them. This CDR3 is CALEPLPRTAEAFF. CDR3 DNA sequence: TGTGCCCTAGAGCCTCTTCCACGGACGGCTGAAGCTTTCTTT.

Many counts were recorded for this clonotype. V is TRBV5-1 and J is TRBJ2-3; the match to TRBD1 covers 7 bases. Germline assignment: CDR1 SGHRS and CDR2 YFSETQ. This CDR3 contains 14 residues. Trimming took 5 bases from V and 4 from J; bases not matched to a gene: 7. CDR3 sequence (DNA): TGCGCCAGCAGACCTGACAGGGCCCCAGATACGCAGTATTTT. The encoded protein is CASRPDRAPDTQYF.

This clonotype has ten or more counts. The J gene is TRBJ1-4, the V gene TRBV2; D gene unclear. The CDR3 runs to 10 residues. CDR1 SNHLY and CDR2 FYNNEI come from the germline V gene. Trimming removed 8 bases at V and 11 bases at J, with 9 bases between. The CDR3 DNA is TGTGCCAGCCGTCTGGGGAAACTGTTTTTT. This translates into CASRLGKLFF.

This clonotype was recorded at least ten times. J is TRBJ1-1 and V is TRBV30; the D gene is possibly TRBD1 (6 bases). The V end lost 0 bases, the J end lost 10 bases, and 15 bases lay between the germline ends. The CDR3 runs to 13 residues. Germline V gene sequence: CDR1 GTSNPN, CDR2 SVGIG (reference sequence). This CDR3 is CAWSVFTGTAAFF. In DNA form, the CDR3 reads TGTGCCTGGAGTGTCTTCACAGGGACGGCAGCTTTCTTT. The full variable domain, in which reference TRBV30 and TRBJ1-1 provide the parts outside the CDR3, is SQTIHQWPATLVQPVGSPLSLECTVEGTSNPNLYWYRQAAGRGLQLLFYSVGIGQISSEVPQNLSASRPQDRQFILSSKKLLLSDSGFYLCAWSVFTGTAAFFGQGTRLTVV.

The table lists this clonotype with many counts. This rearrangement joins TRBV12-3 or TRBV12-4 to TRBJ2-5; TRBD1 matches 11 bases. The CDR3 length is 15 residues. Trimming cost V 6 bases and J 1 base; bases outside gene matches: 4. The CDR3 is CASRRGTGGQETQYF. The DNA of the CDR3 is TGTGCCAGCAGGAGGGGGACAGGGGGCCAAGAGACCCAGTACTTC.

The rearrangement links TRBV6-5 to TRBJ2-3; TRBD2 aligns across 10 bases. Germline trimming cut 0 bases from V and 4 bases from J; bases unmatched to any gene: 7. The germline gives CDR1 MNHEY, CDR2 SVGAGI. The CDR3 sequence is 17 residues long. Here the CDR3 DNA reads TGTGCCAGCAGTTACTCCGGGCCCCTAGCGGGGGCAGATACGCAGTATTTT. Amino acid sequence: CASSYSGPLAGADTQYF.

Ten or more counts support this clonotype. The rearrangement links TRBV3-1 to TRBJ2-5, with TRBD2 identical over 8 bases. Germline lookup yields CDR1 LGHDT and CDR2 YNNKEL (reference sequence). Trimming removed 0 bases from V and 2 bases from J; junction bases left unmatched: 14. CDR3 length: 19 amino acids. The CDR3 DNA is TGTGCCAGCAGCCAAGATCCGGCCAGCGTAGCGGGGTTACAAGAGACCCAGTACTTC. As protein: CASSQDPASVAGLQETQYF.

In its sample, this clonotype was seen many times. The junction shows a germline mismatch at one end, possibly a read error. The chain combines TRBV7-7 with TRBJ1-1, with D unresolved. The germline V gene encodes CDR1 SSHAT and CDR2 FNYEAQ (reference sequence). The CDR3 sequence is 14 residues long. In DNA, the CDR3 is TGTGCTAGCAGCTTATGGGGAGATCGAACTGAAGCTTTCTTT. Protein: CASSLWGDRTEAFF.

This clonotype was counted ten times or more. V is TRBV5-1 and J is TRBJ1-1; a weak D match, TRBD1 (5 bases). The CDR3 length is 16 residues. CDR1 is SGHRS, CDR2 YFSETQ, per germline. Trimming left V 3 bases short and J 8 bases short, with 23 bases between. CDR3 bases: TGCGCCAGCAGCTACGGGCCCGGACAAAACACTGTAGAAGCTTTCTTT. Protein product: CASSYGPGQNTVEAFF.

This clonotype showed up many times. V usage is TRBV4-2 and J usage is TRBJ1-1; D perhaps matches TRBD1 (6 bases). The CDR3 is 14 residues long. Germline lookup yields CDR1 LGHNA and CDR2 YNFKEQ. Trimming took 0 bases from V and 6 from J, leaving 11 bases between them. The CDR3 sequence is CASSQDPGAAEAFF. CDR3 sequence (DNA): TGTGCCAGCAGCCAAGATCCGGGGGCGGCTGAAGCTTTCTTT.

As regards this clonotype: A much larger clone differs by one base, so this may be a read error. V usage is TRBV5-1 and J usage is TRBJ2-5, with TRBD1 as a possible D gene (6 bases). This CDR3 comprises 14 residues. V dropped 0 bases and J dropped 4 bases, with 10 bases sitting between them. Germline V CDR1 and CDR2: SGHRS, YFSETQ. The CDR3 region has the DNA TGCGCCAGCAGCTTGGGGGGGCCAGGAGAGACCCAGTACTTC. Translation: CASSLGGPGETQYF.

This clonotype was seen repeatedly, ten times or more. This rearrangement joins TRBV29-1 to TRBJ1-1; weak D call: TRBD1 (6 bases). V was cut by 5 bases and J by 2 bases, with 15 bases left in between. The CDR3 runs 14 residues. The germline gives CDR1 SQVTM, CDR2 ANQGSEA. CDR3 in DNA: TGCAGCGTTAAAAGAGGACAGACCAACACTGAAGCTTTCTTT. Amino acids: CSVKRGQTNTEAFF.

This clonotype has a handful of counts. The CDR3: CSVSQVYSNQPQHF. The CDR3 region has the DNA TGCAGCGTGAGCCAGGTCTATAGCAATCAGCCCCAGCATTTT. The rearrangement uses TRBV29-1 and TRBJ1-5; no clear D. This CDR3 has 14 amino acids. The V gene lost 6 bases and the J gene lost 0 bases, with 12 bases spanning the gap. Germline V gives CDR1 SQVTM, CDR2 ANQGSEA.

This clonotype was observed at least ten times. The chain combines TRBV29-1 with TRBJ1-1; D gene ambiguous. V lost 7 bases and J lost 0, with 6 bases in between. This CDR3 contains 11 residues. Germline CDR1 reads SQVTM; CDR2 reads ANQGSEA. CDR3 in amino acids: CSGGLNTEAFF. The CDR3 nucleotides read TGCAGCGGTGGGCTGAACACTGAAGCTTTCTTT.

This clonotype has a count of ten or more. V gene TRBV28 combines with J gene TRBJ2-3, with D possibly called TRBD1 or TRBD2 (6 bases each). V lost 5 bases and J lost 0, with 15 bases in between. There are 16 residues in the CDR3. Germline lookup yields CDR1 MDHEN and CDR2 SYDVKM. The chain's CDR3 is CASSAPRGRSTDTQYF. CDR3 nucleotide sequence: TGTGCCAGCAGTGCCCCTCGGGGGCGCAGCACAGATACGCAGTATTTT.

The chain is built from TRBV4-2 and TRBJ1-1, with 7 bases aligning to TRBD1. The CDR3 covers 15 residues. With 4 bases clipped from V and 1 base from J, the junction kept 6 bases outside the gene matches. CDR1 and CDR2 from the germline V gene are LGHNA and YNFKEQ. Here the CDR3 reads CASSLTQGPNTEAFF. CDR3 nucleotides: TGTGCCAGCAGCCTAACACAGGGGCCGAACACTGAAGCTTTCTTT.

The chain has TRBV5-1 and TRBJ2-5; D assignment may be TRBD1 or TRBD2 (5 bases each). Germline-derived CDR1 and CDR2 are SGHRS and YFSETQ. Trimming shortened V by 3 bases and J by 7 bases, and 13 bases separated the two germline ends. The CDR3 has 13 residues. CDR3 in DNA: TGCGCCAGCAGCTCGCCGGGACCTAGGACCCAGTACTTC. Protein product: CASSSPGPRTQYF.

In regard to this clonotype: A much larger clonotype is one base distant, so this may be a read error. The V and J genes are TRBV11-2 and TRBJ2-1; D is unresolved. There are 14 residues in the CDR3. In germline, CDR1 is SGHAT, CDR2 FQNNGV. The CDR3: CASSLMWRSDEQLF. In DNA form, the CDR3 reads TGTGCCAGCAGCTTAATGTGGCGGAGCGATGAGCAGTTATTC.

The rearrangement uses TRBV5-1 and TRBJ2-3; 7 bases match TRBD2. Trimming took 0 bases from V and 4 from J; bases not matched to a gene: 11. Looked up from germline, CDR1 is SGHRS and CDR2 is YFSETQ. CDR3 length equals 17 residues. The CDR3 DNA follows: TGCGCCAGCAGCTTGGATGGTGGCGGGGGAAGGCCAGATACGCAGTATTTT. Translated: CASSLDGGGGRPDTQYF.

In its sample, this clonotype was seen a few times. The V call is TRBV7-2, the J call TRBJ1-5; D is uncertain. CDR1 is SGHTA and CDR2 is FQGNSA in the germline V gene. V was shortened by 3 bases and J by 4 bases, with 13 bases between the two germline ends. The CDR3 sequence is 15 residues long. The CDR3 sequence is CASSFDSGKNQPQHF. The CDR3 DNA reads TGTGCCAGCAGCTTTGACTCGGGGAAAAATCAGCCCCAGCATTTT. Full variable domain (rest looked up from reference TRBV7-2 and TRBJ1-5): GAGVSQSPSNKVTEKGKDVELRCDPISGHTALYWYRQSLGQGLEFLIYFQGNSAPDKSGLPSDRFSAERTGGSVSTLTIQRTQQEDSAVYLCASSFDSGKNQPQHFGDGTRLSIL.